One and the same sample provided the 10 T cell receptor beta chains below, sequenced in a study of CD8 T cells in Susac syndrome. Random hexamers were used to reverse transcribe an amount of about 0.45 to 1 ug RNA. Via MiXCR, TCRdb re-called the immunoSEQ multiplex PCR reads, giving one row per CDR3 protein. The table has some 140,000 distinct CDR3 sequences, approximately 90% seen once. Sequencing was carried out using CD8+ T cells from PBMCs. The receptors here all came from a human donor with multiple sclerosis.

As DNA, the CDR3 is TGCGCCAGCAGCTCGATGGAACTAGCGGGAGTACACTACGAGCAGTACTTC. Its translation is CASSSMELAGVHYEQYF. The chain recombines TRBV5-1 with TRBJ2-7, with 11 positions matching TRBD2. The junction had 11 bases not matched to a gene; V was cut back by 3 bases and J by 3 bases. This CDR3 has 17 residues. Germline loops: CDR1 SGHRS, CDR2 YFSETQ.

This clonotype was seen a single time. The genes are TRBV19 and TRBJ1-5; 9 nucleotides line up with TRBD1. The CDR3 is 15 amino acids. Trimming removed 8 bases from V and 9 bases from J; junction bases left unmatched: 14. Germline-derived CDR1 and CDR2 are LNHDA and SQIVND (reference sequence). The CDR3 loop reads CASLGQGASTMPQHF. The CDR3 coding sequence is TGTGCCAGTTTGGGACAGGGCGCCTCAACAATGCCCCAGCATTTT.

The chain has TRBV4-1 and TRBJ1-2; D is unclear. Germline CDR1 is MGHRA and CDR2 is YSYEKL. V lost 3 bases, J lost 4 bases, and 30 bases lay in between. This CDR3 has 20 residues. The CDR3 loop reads CASSHPGWELVSQQAYGYTF. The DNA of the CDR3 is TGCGCCAGCAGCCACCCGGGTTGGGAACTGGTTAGTCAGCAAGCCTATGGCTACACCTTC.

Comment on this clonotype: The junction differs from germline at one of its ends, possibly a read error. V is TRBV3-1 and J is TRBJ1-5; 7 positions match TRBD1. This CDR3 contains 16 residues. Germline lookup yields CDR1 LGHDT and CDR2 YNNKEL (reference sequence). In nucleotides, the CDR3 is TGTGCCAGCAGACAAGGGGTCGACAGGGACAATCAGCCCCAGCATTTT. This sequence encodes CASRQGVDRDNQPQHF.

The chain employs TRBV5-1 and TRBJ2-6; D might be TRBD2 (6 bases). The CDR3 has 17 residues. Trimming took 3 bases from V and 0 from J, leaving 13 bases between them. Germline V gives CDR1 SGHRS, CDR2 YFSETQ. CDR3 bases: TGCGCCAGCAGCTCAGCGGGTCTAAGCTCTGGGGCCAACGTCCTGACTTTC. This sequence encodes CASSSAGLSSGANVLTF.

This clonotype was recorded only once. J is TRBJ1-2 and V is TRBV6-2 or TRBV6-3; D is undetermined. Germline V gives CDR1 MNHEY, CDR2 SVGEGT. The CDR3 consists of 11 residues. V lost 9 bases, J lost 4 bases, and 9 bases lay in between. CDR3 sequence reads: CASTTLYGYTF. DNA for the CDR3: TGTGCCAGTACCACCCTCTATGGCTACACCTTC.

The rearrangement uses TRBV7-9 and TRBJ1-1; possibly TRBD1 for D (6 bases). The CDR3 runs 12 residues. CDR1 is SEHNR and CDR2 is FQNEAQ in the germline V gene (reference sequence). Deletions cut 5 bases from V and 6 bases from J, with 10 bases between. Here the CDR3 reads CASSHYRAEAFF. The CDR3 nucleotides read TGTGCCAGCAGCCATTACAGGGCTGAAGCTTTCTTT. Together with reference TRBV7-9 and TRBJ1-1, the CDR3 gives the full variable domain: DTGVSQNPRHKITKRGQNVTFRCDPISEHNRLYWYRQTLGQGPEFLTYFQNEAQLEKSRLLSDRFSAERPKGSFSTLEIQRTEQGDSAMYLCASSHYRAEAFFGQGTRLTVV.

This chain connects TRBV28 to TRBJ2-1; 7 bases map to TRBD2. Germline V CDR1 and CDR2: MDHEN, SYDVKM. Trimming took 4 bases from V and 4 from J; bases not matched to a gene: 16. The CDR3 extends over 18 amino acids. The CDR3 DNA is TGTGCCAGCAGTTATCGGAGCCTGGGGGAGGGCATTTACAATGAGCAGTTCTTC. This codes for CASSYRSLGEGIYNEQFF.

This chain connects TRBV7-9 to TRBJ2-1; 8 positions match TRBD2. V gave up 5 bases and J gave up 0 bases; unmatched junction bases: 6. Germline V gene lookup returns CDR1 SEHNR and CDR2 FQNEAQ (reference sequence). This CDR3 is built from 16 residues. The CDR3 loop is CASSLLLAGSYNEQFF. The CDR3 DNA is TGTGCCAGCAGCCTTCTCCTAGCGGGCTCCTACAATGAGCAGTTCTTC.

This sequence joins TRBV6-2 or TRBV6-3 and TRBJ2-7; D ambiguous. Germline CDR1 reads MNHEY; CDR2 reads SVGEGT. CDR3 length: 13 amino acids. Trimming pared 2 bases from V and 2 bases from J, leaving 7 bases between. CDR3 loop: CASSYPLTYEQYF. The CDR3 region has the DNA TGTGCCAGCAGTTACCCCCTTACCTACGAGCAGTACTTC.